This T cell receptor beta chain was sequenced in a study of CD8+CD57+ T cells in acquired aplastic anemia. Study overall: Mean yield of DNA from sorted CD4+ and CD8+ cells was around 3 ug. CD4+ cell libraries from healthy donors averaged about 10.8 million reads.

From germline, CDR1 is SQVTM and CDR2 ANQGSEA. Between the trimmed V and J ends, which lost 3 bases and 4 bases, there was a span of 2 bases. CDR3 size: 10 residues. CDR3 and TCR beta VDJ profiling relied on a genomic DNA template. Using its own MiXCR run on the reads, TCRdb lists one record per CDR3 protein. The table shows more than 100,000 distinct CDR3 sequences, with 48% occurring only once. Sequencing input: sorted CD4+, CD8+, or CD8+CD57+ T cells (not recorded which) from PBMCs. The receptor's source is a human donor in good health, serving as a control. The chain is built from TRBV29-1 and TRBJ2-3; D call uncertain. The CDR3 reads CSVEADTQYF. CDR3 bases: TGCAGCGTTGAGGCAGATACGCAGTATTTT.